Below, 14 T cell receptor beta chains from the same sample are listed, as sequenced in a study of vaccination effects on CD4 cells after COVID-19. For these receptors, no antigen is known. Sequencing in the ViraFEST assay came after antigen-specific CD4+ T cells had been expanded with viral peptide pools, which were used to stimulate PBMC. After around ten days in culture, the CD4+ T cells were isolated. Clones were sequenced by immunoSEQ multiplex PCR, and TCRdb holds only the in-frame ones, with some missing. The table has 45,000 to 65,000 clones, around 80% seen once. The sample here was CD4+ T cells from PBMCs cultured with HCoV-229E spike peptides, taken before COVID-19 vaccination. The receptor set was obtained from a human donor who received a COVID-19 vaccine.

The chain recombines TRBV7-8 with TRBJ1-1, with D possibly TRBD1 on 6 matching bases. V was trimmed by 2 bases and J by 5 bases, leaving 27 bases between them. The CDR3 is 19 amino acids. Germline loops: CDR1 SGHVS, CDR2 FQNEAQ. As DNA, the CDR3 is TGTGCCAGCAGCTTAACACACAGATCACAGGGCTTGATGCTAACTGAAGCTTTCTTT. This codes for CASSLTHRSQGLMLTEAFF. The complete variable domain, with remaining parts taken from reference TRBV7-8 and TRBJ1-1, reads GAGVSQSPRYKVAKRGQDVALRCDPISGHVSLFWYQQALGQGPEFLTYFQNEAQLDKSGLPSDRFFAERPEGSVSTLKIQRTQQEDSAVYLCASSLTHRSQGLMLTEAFFGQGTRLTVV.

The V call is TRBV3-1 (or the pseudogene TRBV3-2), the J call TRBJ1-2; D is uncertain. The CDR3 totals 14 residues. The germline V gene has CDR1 LGHDT and CDR2 YNNKEL (reference sequence). Trimming removed 4 bases from V and 8 bases from J, with 17 bases in between. CDR3 sequence reads: CASSPKRREVGYTF. The CDR3 region has the DNA TGTGCCAGCAGCCCCAAAAGACGGGAAGTAGGCTACACCTTC.

This clone is a singleton in its sample. This chain links TRBV20-1 with TRBJ1-2, with 11 bases that match TRBD1. Germline CDR1 and CDR2: DFQATT and SNEGSKA (reference sequence). The CDR3 loop spans 14 amino acids. J lost 9 bases, V lost 3 bases, and 9 bases had no gene match. The CDR3 loop is CSASLNGQGARYTF. The CDR3 nucleotides are TGCAGTGCTAGTTTAAATGGACAGGGGGCTCGCTACACCTTC.

This sequence joins TRBV30 and TRBJ1-4; D gene unclear. Trimming stripped 1 base from V and 3 bases from J, with 6 bases between. Germline CDR1 and CDR2: GTSNPN and SVGIG (reference sequence). CDR3 length: 13 residues. The CDR3 loop reads CAWSEHPNEKLFF. As DNA, the CDR3 is TGTGCCTGGAGTGAACACCCTAATGAAAAACTGTTTTTT.

The chain carries TRBV9 and TRBJ2-1; perhaps TRBD2 as D (5 bases). Looked up from germline, CDR1 is SGDLS and CDR2 is YYNGEE. The V and J ends lost 0 bases and 6 bases respectively, with 13 bases between them. The length of the CDR3 is 15 residues. The CDR3 sequence: CASSVAPGIPNEQFF. The CDR3 coding sequence is TGTGCCAGCAGCGTAGCCCCGGGGATCCCCAATGAGCAGTTCTTC.

The genes are TRBV10-3 and TRBJ2-5; D assignment may be TRBD1 or TRBD2 (6 bases each). The V end was cut by 6 bases, the J end by 4 bases, with 12 bases between. The CDR3 extends over 13 amino acids. The germline V gene encodes CDR1 ENHRY and CDR2 SYGVKD. CDR3 sequence reads: CAISEGGTETQYF. The CDR3 nucleotides read TGTGCCATCAGCGAAGGGGGGACAGAGACCCAGTACTTC.

V usage is TRBV19 and J usage is TRBJ2-5, with 13 bases that match TRBD2. Per germline, CDR1 LNHDA and CDR2 SQIVND (reference sequence). CDR3 length: 18 residues. Trimming took 0 bases from V and 1 from J; bases not matched to a gene: 5. The CDR3 reads CASSIDRTSGGSQETQYF. For the CDR3, the DNA is TGTGCCAGTAGTATAGATAGGACTAGCGGGGGATCCCAAGAGACCCAGTACTTC.

V and J are TRBV9 and TRBJ2-3, with D tentatively TRBD1 or TRBD2 (5 bases each). Between the trimmed V and J ends, which lost 3 bases and 6 bases, there was a span of 11 bases. Germline values: CDR1 SGDLS, CDR2 YYNGEE. The CDR3 consists of 13 residues. The CDR3 bases are TGTGCCAGCAGCGCCCAATGGGGGGATACGCAGTATTTT. Encoded protein: CASSAQWGDTQYF.

This chain connects TRBV6-5 to TRBJ1-2; TRBD1 agrees at 9 bases. The CDR3 loop spans 14 amino acids. Germline V gene sequence: CDR1 MNHEY, CDR2 SVGAGI. V trimming: 6 bases; J trimming: 5 bases; junction bases outside the gene matches: 7. Here the CDR3 reads CASSLGQGRYGYTF. In DNA form, the CDR3 reads TGTGCCAGCAGCCTCGGACAGGGGAGGTATGGCTACACCTTC.

The CDR3 coding sequence is TGTGCCAGCAGCCCCCACCCGGCCGCGGGTGGCTACACCTTC. Residues: CASSPHPAAGGYTF. This chain uses TRBV9 with TRBJ1-2, with D uncertain. V lost 4 bases and J lost 7, with 17 bases in between. Per the germline V gene, CDR1 is SGDLS and CDR2 is YYNGEE. CDR3 length equals 14 residues.

With respect to this clone: Other nucleotide sequences in the sample specify the same CDR3. The chain is built from TRBV18 and TRBJ1-3; D remains unclear. This CDR3 has 14 amino acids. Trimming pared 1 base from V and 0 bases from J, leaving 4 bases between. Germline V gene data show CDR1 as KGHSH and CDR2 as LQKENI. In nucleotides, the CDR3 is TGTGCCAGCTCACCACAGGGCTCTGGAAACACCATATATTTT. It is translated as CASSPQGSGNTIYF.

The CDR3 region has the DNA TGTGCCAGCAGTTATGTAGCGGGACATCAGAAGGCTGAAGCTTTCTTT. This gives the protein CASSYVAGHQKAEAFF. This sequence joins TRBV6-5 and TRBJ1-1, with D perhaps matching TRBD1 (6 bases). Trimming removed 3 bases from V and 6 bases from J, with 20 bases in between. The CDR3 is made up of 16 amino acids. CDR1 and CDR2 (germline): MNHEY, SVGAGI.

The chain is built from TRBV4-1 and TRBJ1-1; a possible D gene is TRBD1 (6 bases). In germline, CDR1 is MGHRA, CDR2 YSYEKL. The CDR3 has 16 residues. The V end lost 1 base, the J end lost 3 bases, and 15 bases lay between the germline ends. The CDR3 DNA follows: TGCGCCAGCAGCCAAGGCTACGGGGGGCAGGACACTGAAGCTTTCTTT. Protein: CASSQGYGGQDTEAFF.

The rearrangement uses TRBV7-3 and TRBJ2-3; D is possibly TRBD1 or TRBD2 (5 bases each). The germline V gene encodes CDR1 SGHTA and CDR2 FQGTGA. The CDR3 is made up of 15 amino acids. V lost 5 bases, J lost 4 bases, and 16 bases lay in between. CDR3 nucleotides: TGTGCCAGCAGCGAAAGAGGTGGGGGTGCAGATACGCAGTATTTT. Protein product: CASSERGGGADTQYF.